This TCR beta chain was captured by sequencing in a study of blood T cells in healthy people across ages. The study's findings and limits: The study lacked donor CMV status, which possibly confounded expanded clonotype changes.

Extraction yielded at least 6 micrograms of total RNA per sample. Combining a sample-barcoded 5' primer with a J-beta primer mix, a second PCR ran for about 6 to 12 cycles. TCRdb reanalysed the 5' RACE reads using MiXCR and keeps one entry per CDR3 protein. This table holds 1.5 million to 2 million distinct CDR3 sequences, roughly 30% found once. CDR3 size: 16 residues. Losses at the gene ends were 6 bases for V and 2 bases for J; bases not matched to a gene: 8. This clonotype was recorded a few times. Its cognate antigen is unknown. The source is a young woman in good health. The V gene is TRBV12-3 or TRBV12-4, the J gene TRBJ1-5; 9 nucleotides agree with TRBD1. Sequencing used blood. CDR3 coding DNA: TGTGCCAGCAGCCCCGGGACAGGGATGGGCAATCAGCCCCAGCATTTT. It translates to CASSPGTGMGNQPQHF.